Each of the 7 T cell receptor beta chains below was sequenced from the same sample in a study of memory CD4+ T cells and cytomegalovirus serostatus. TCRdb's table, derived via immunoSEQ multiplex PCR, lists solely in-frame clones and lacks some. Of 50,000 or so clones detected, 65% to 85% appear once; the ten largest clones hold approximately 0.59%. The sort gate was single viable CD3+CD4+CD8-CD45RO+ cells for memory CD4+ T cells. The sample comprised memory CD4+ T cells from blood. The receptors come from an adult in good health and CMV-seronegative.

The chain is built from TRBV6-6 and TRBJ2-7; D is possibly TRBD1 or TRBD2 (6 bases each). V dropped 6 bases and J dropped 4 bases, with 19 bases sitting between them. Germline CDR1 and CDR2: MNHNY and SVGAGI (reference sequence). The CDR3 has 15 amino acids. Written as DNA, the CDR3 is TGTGCCAGCAGCCCCGTCGGGGGCGCGTTTTACGAGCAGTACTTC. Its translation is CASSPVGGAFYEQYF.

This clone was seen more than once but under ten times. The V and J genes are TRBV6-1 and TRBJ2-2, with D maybe TRBD2 (6 bases). Germline values: CDR1 MNHNS, CDR2 SASEGT. With 6 bases removed from V and 1 base from J, the gap between germline ends came to 9 bases. The CDR3 is 14 amino acids. CDR3 bases: TGTGCCAGCAGGACTAGGGGGAACACCGGGGAGCTGTTTTTT. It yields the protein CASRTRGNTGELFF.

The rearrangement links TRBV7-8 to TRBJ1-5; TRBD1 is a possible D gene (6 bases). The germline V gene has CDR1 SGHVS and CDR2 FQNEAQ. The V end lost 2 bases, the J end lost 9 bases, and 17 bases lay between the germline ends. The CDR3 is made up of 15 amino acids. In DNA, the CDR3 is TGTGCCAGCAGCTTAAACACAGGGAGGGAACGGCCCCAGCATTTT. Translation gives CASSLNTGRERPQHF.

To note about this clone: One end of the junction varies from germline; a read error may be responsible. The rearrangement uses TRBV7-7 and TRBJ2-5, with unresolved D. Germline-derived CDR1 and CDR2 are SSHAT and FNYEAQ (reference sequence). The CDR3 contains 13 residues. The CDR3 region is CASSRSLQETQYF. CDR3 sequence (DNA): TGTGCTAGCAGCCGTTCCCTTCAAGAGACCCAGTACTTC.

V gene TRBV27 combines with J gene TRBJ2-5; TRBD1 agrees at 7 bases. This CDR3 comprises 16 residues. Germline V gives CDR1 MNHEY, CDR2 SMNVEV (reference sequence). V was clipped by 5 bases and J by 5 bases; unmatched bases: 14. The chain's CDR3 is CASSPHDRAGAETQYF. The CDR3 nucleotides are TGTGCCAGCAGTCCCCACGACAGGGCCGGAGCCGAGACCCAGTACTTC.

V usage is TRBV15 and J usage is TRBJ1-5; D gene ambiguous. Per germline, CDR1 LNHNV and CDR2 YYDKDF (reference sequence). With 1 base removed from V and 5 bases from J, the gap between germline ends came to 6 bases. The CDR3 extends over 13 amino acids. The CDR3 sequence: CATSRALYQPQHF. CDR3 bases: TGTGCCACCAGCAGAGCCTTATATCAGCCCCAGCATTTT.

V gene TRBV14 combines with J gene TRBJ2-3, with D maybe TRBD1 (5 bases). The V gene lost 2 bases and the J gene lost 10 bases, with 10 bases spanning the gap. There are 12 residues in the CDR3. CDR1 and CDR2 (germline): SGHDN, FVKESK. CDR3: CASSQQGFPQYF. The CDR3 DNA sequence: TGTGCCAGCAGCCAACAGGGTTTCCCGCAGTATTTT. The full variable domain, completed using reference TRBV14 and TRBJ2-3, is EAGVTQFPSHSVIEKGQTVTLRCDPISGHDNLYWYRRVMGKEIKFLLHFVKESKQDESGMPNNRFLAERTGGTYSTLKVQPAELEDSGVYFCASSQQGFPQYFGPGTRLTVL.